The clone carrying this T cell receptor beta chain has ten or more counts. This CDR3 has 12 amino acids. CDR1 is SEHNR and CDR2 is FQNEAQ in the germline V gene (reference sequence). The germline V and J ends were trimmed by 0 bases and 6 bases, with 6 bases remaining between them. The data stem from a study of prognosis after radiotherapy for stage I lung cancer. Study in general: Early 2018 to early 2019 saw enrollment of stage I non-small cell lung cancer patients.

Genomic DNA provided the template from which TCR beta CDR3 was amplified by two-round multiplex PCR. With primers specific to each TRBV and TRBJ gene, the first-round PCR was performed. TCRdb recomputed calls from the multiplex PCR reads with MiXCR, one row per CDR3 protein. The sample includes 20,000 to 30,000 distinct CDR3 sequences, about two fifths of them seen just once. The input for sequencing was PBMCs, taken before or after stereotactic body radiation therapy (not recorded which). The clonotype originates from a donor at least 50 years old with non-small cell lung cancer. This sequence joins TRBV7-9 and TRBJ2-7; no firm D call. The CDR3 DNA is TGTGCCAGCAGCTTAGCGGCAGGCGAGCAGTACTTC. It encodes CASSLAAGEQYF.